Below, 7 T cell receptor beta chains from the same sample are listed, as sequenced in a study of cytomegalovirus exposure and HLA in healthy donors. PCR primers comprised 60 Vbeta and 13 Jbeta primers. Some clones are missing from TCRdb's copy, which holds only in-frame ones; the method was immunoSEQ multiplex PCR. The sample includes approximately 40,000 clones, 86% of them seen just once. What was sequenced was PBMCs. All receptors derive from a middle-aged woman in good health and CMV-seropositive.

Comment on this clone: A read error may produce the germline difference seen at one junction end. This sequence joins TRBV10-3 and TRBJ1-5; D may be TRBD1 (5 bases). Germline lookup yields CDR1 ENHRY and CDR2 SYGVKD. This CDR3 spans 15 amino acids. CDR3 sequence (DNA): TGTGCCAGCAGTGAAACTGGAGGGGCCGGGCAGCCCCAGCATTTT. Residues: CASSETGGAGQPQHF.

This rearrangement joins TRBV7-2 to TRBJ1-1; 7 bases match TRBD1. CDR3 length: 14 amino acids. Germline V gives CDR1 SGHTA, CDR2 FQGNSA. V dropped 4 bases and J dropped 2; count of bases not matched to a gene: 4. The CDR3 coding sequence is TGTGCCAGCAGCTACAGGGGATTTAACACTGAAGCTTTCTTT. Protein product: CASSYRGFNTEAFF. The complete variable domain, with remaining parts taken from reference TRBV7-2 and TRBJ1-1, reads GAGVSQSPSNKVTEKGKDVELRCDPISGHTALYWYRQSLGQGLEFLIYFQGNSAPDKSGLPSDRFSAERTGGSVSTLTIQRTQQEDSAVYLCASSYRGFNTEAFFGQGTRLTVV.

The chain recombines TRBV18 with TRBJ1-2; 8 nucleotides agree with TRBD1. The germline gives CDR1 KGHSH, CDR2 LQKENI. V shed 2 bases and J 1 base; nucleotides not matched to a gene: 0. This CDR3 is 14 amino acids long. The CDR3 sequence: CASSPTGGNYGYTF. The DNA for the CDR3 is TGTGCCAGCTCACCAACAGGGGGTAACTATGGCTACACCTTC.

The chain joins TRBV27 to TRBJ2-5, with 14 bases identical to TRBD2. V trimming: 5 bases; J trimming: 6 bases; junction bases outside the gene matches: 11. CDR1 and CDR2 (germline): MNHEY, SMNVEV (reference sequence). The CDR3 sequence is 17 residues long. The DNA of the CDR3 is TGTGCCAGCAGTACCCGGACTAGCGGGGGGCCCGCTAAGACCCAGTACTTC. It yields the protein CASSTRTSGGPAKTQYF.

This clone was detected only a few times. The chain has TRBV5-5 and TRBJ2-7, with 9 nucleotides matching TRBD1. The CDR3 runs 15 residues. V shed 4 bases and J 3 bases; nucleotides not matched to a gene: 8. CDR1 is SGHKS and CDR2 is YYEKEE in the germline V gene (reference sequence). The CDR3 here is CASSPVGTGSYEQYF. The CDR3 DNA follows: TGTGCCAGCAGCCCAGTCGGGACAGGGAGCTACGAGCAGTACTTC.

The chain is built from TRBV11-2 and TRBJ2-1, with D perhaps matching TRBD1 (5 bases). The CDR3 extends over 14 amino acids. Per the germline V gene, CDR1 is SGHAT and CDR2 is FQNNGV. V gave up 5 bases and J gave up 5 bases, with 13 bases separating them. For the CDR3, the DNA is TGTGCCAGCAGCCACAGGTTGACGGACAATGAGCAGTTCTTC. It codes for CASSHRLTDNEQFF.

This clone came up a few times. The rearrangement uses TRBV30 and TRBJ2-7; possibly TRBD2 for D (5 bases). Germline-derived CDR1 and CDR2 are GTSNPN and SVGIG (reference sequence). Deletions cut 2 bases from V and 0 bases from J, with 8 bases between. The CDR3 runs 13 residues. This CDR3 is CAWSPGSSYEQYF. The CDR3 DNA reads as TGTGCCTGGAGTCCGGGGAGCTCCTACGAGCAGTACTTC.